This TCR beta chain was captured by sequencing in a study of blood T cell repertoires in COVID-19. Study at large: Researchers got acute and convalescent COVID-19 samples from the United States, Italy and Spain. T cells, B-cell-depleted T cells, or PBMCs supplied cDNA or gDNA.

CDR3 length: 15 amino acids. Germline lookup yields CDR1 MNHEY and CDR2 SVGEGT. V lost 3 bases and J 0 bases, leaving 12 bases between the germline ends. Only in-frame clones appear in the TCRdb table, and some are missing; sequencing was by immunoSEQ multiplex PCR. The table lists fewer than 400,000 clones, roughly 90% of them singletons. V usage is TRBV6-2 or TRBV6-3 and J usage is TRBJ2-7, with D unclear. This clonotype was sampled from a young woman who had recovered from COVID-19. Sample: PBMCs or T cells enriched from blood (not recorded which). This chain's CDR3 is CASSYQAADSYEQYF. CDR3 coding DNA: TGTGCCAGCAGTTATCAGGCAGCAGACTCCTACGAGCAGTACTTC.